This T cell receptor (beta chain) is drawn from a study of CD8 T cells in ankylosing spondylitis. This clonotype was seen a few times. What it binds is not known. CDR1 is DFQATT and CDR2 is SNEGSKA in the germline V gene (reference sequence). There are 14 residues in the CDR3. The ends lost 6 bases at V and 5 bases at J; junction bases unmatched: 11. Library preparation for TCR beta used quantitative 5'-RACE with molecular barcodes. TCRdb re-derived calls from the 5' RACE reads in MiXCR, one entry per CDR3 protein. The table records around 890,000 distinct CDR3 sequences, 12% of them present only once. Study-wide points: Disease-linked clones reportedly showed significant enrichment in matched ankylosing spondylitis synovial fluid. CD8+ cells made up the disease-linked clones, which were relatively rare in peripheral blood. Typical of ankylosing spondylitis blood, it appeared, was a TCR beta motif of about eight highly homologous variants.

The sequence came from a male donor with ankylosing spondylitis. Sequencing was done on a sample of blood, either unsorted or a sorted T cell fraction (not recorded which). The chain is built from TRBV20-1 and TRBJ1-2; TRBD1 matches at 8 bases. The CDR3 spells CSAQGQVGWYGYTF. DNA of the CDR3: TGCAGTGCGCAGGGACAGGTTGGTTGGTATGGCTACACCTTC.